The clone carrying this T cell receptor beta chain has only one observation. Its antigen is unknown. This may be a read error, as it is one base from a much larger clone. Trimming took 4 bases from V and 0 from J, leaving 18 bases between them. The CDR3 covers 17 residues. Germline assignment: CDR1 MNHEY and CDR2 SVGAGI. This sample was included in a study of molecular identifiers for immune sequencing clone quantification. Looking at the study overall: Across replicate runs, RNA obtained from 20,000 or 100,000 naive CD8 cells was divided into five, with four undergoing sequencing.

General observations from the study: Underestimation of highly expanded clone sizes could arise where identical TCR molecules share a barcode.

Previously published methods and listed TCR primers were used for the bulk TCR libraries. One entry per CDR3 protein results from TCRdb running MiXCR on the PCR reads. The data show approximately 630,000 distinct CDR3 sequences, with roughly 25% seen just once and 0.78% held by the top ten. The chain is built from TRBV6-5 and TRBJ2-5; unclear D gene. The sequenced material came from naive CD8+ T cells from blood, with Jurkat cell RNA spiked in. Subset noted: FACS-sorted CD8+CD4-CCR7+CD45RA+ naive T cells. The receptor comes from a human donor in good health. Some libraries in this study had Jurkat cell RNA spiked in. The CDR3: CASSCGRRLVYQETQYF. The DNA for the CDR3 is TGTGCCAGCAGTTGCGGACGCCGCTTAGTGTACCAAGAGACCCAGTACTTC.